The 14 T cell receptor beta chains below come from one sample, sequenced in a study of T-cell reconstitution after alpha-beta-depleted transplantation in children. A TCRbeta library incorporating unique molecular identifiers was prepared. MiXCR, run by TCRdb on the PCR reads, gives a single entry per CDR3 protein. Among hundreds of thousands of distinct CDR3 sequences listed, around a sixth were seen once. Sequencing used PBMCs from the stem cell graft donor, obtained from the stem cell graft. These receptors were collected from a human donor who donated a stem cell graft to a child with acute myeloid leukemia.

The J gene is TRBJ2-5, the V gene TRBV4-3; 8 bases fit TRBD1. This CDR3 has 15 amino acids. Germline lookup yields CDR1 LGHNA and CDR2 YSLEER. Trimming removed 1 base from V and 6 bases from J; junction bases left unmatched: 7. The CDR3 is CASSQGQGALQTQYF. The CDR3 DNA sequence: TGCGCCAGCAGCCAAGGGCAGGGGGCTTTGCAGACCCAGTACTTC.

This clonotype has at least ten counts. V gene TRBV20-1 combines with J gene TRBJ2-2; a weak D match, TRBD2 (5 bases). The V and J ends lost 6 bases and 8 bases respectively, with 25 bases between them. The CDR3 runs 16 residues. Germline V gene sequence: CDR1 DFQATT, CDR2 SNEGSKA (reference sequence). CDR3: CSAGIRAGYAQGELFF. CDR3 DNA sequence: TGCAGTGCGGGCATTAGGGCGGGCTATGCACAAGGGGAGCTGTTTTTT.

The rearrangement uses TRBV5-1 and TRBJ1-2; 7 bases line up with TRBD1. The germline V gene encodes CDR1 SGHRS and CDR2 YFSETQ. This CDR3 contains 15 residues. V shed 6 bases and J 4 bases; nucleotides not matched to a gene: 12. The CDR3 sequence: CASTPDSQGTYGYTF. The CDR3 coding sequence is TGCGCCAGCACCCCCGACTCACAGGGGACCTATGGCTACACCTTC.

This rearrangement joins TRBV19 to TRBJ1-6, with 9 bases aligning to TRBD1. Germline lookup yields CDR1 LNHDA and CDR2 SQIVND (reference sequence). The CDR3 consists of 12 residues. This chain's CDR3 is CGTRQGGSPLHF. CDR3 DNA sequence: TGTGGGACCCGACAGGGGGGTTCACCCCTCCACTTT.

This clonotype was seen repeatedly, ten times or more. The V call is TRBV20-1, the J call TRBJ1-6, with no clear D. The CDR3 is made up of 20 amino acids. V was trimmed by 1 base and J by 4 bases, leaving 26 bases between them. Germline V gene sequence: CDR1 DFQATT, CDR2 SNEGSKA (reference sequence). This CDR3 reads CSARGAKRAREVEYNSPLHF. The DNA of the CDR3 is TGCAGTGCTAGAGGGGCTAAAAGGGCCAGAGAGGTCGAATATAATTCACCCCTCCACTTT.

This clonotype was seen ten or more times. The chain employs TRBV5-5 and TRBJ1-2; D not resolved. This CDR3 contains 16 residues. CDR1 and CDR2 from the germline V gene are SGHKS and YYEKEE (reference sequence). The ends were cut back, 0 bases at V and 2 bases at J, with 14 bases in the middle. DNA for the CDR3: TGTGCCAGCAGCTTGGGAAAGGAGGAGGCAAACTATGGCTACACCTTC. Protein sequence: CASSLGKEEANYGYTF.

This clonotype was picked up a small number of times. The chain joins TRBV6-6 to TRBJ2-5; D is unclear. Germline V gene sequence: CDR1 MNHNY, CDR2 SVGAGI (reference sequence). The CDR3 covers 12 residues. The V and J ends lost 4 bases and 5 bases respectively, with 8 bases between them. In DNA, the CDR3 is TGTGCCAGCAGTTCTAGAGACGAGACCCAGTACTTC. Its translation: CASSSRDETQYF.

CDR3 in amino acids: CASSQQGMRPQHF. As DNA, the CDR3 is TGTGCCAGCAGTCAACAGGGAATGCGACCCCAGCATTTT. The V gene is TRBV6-6, the J gene TRBJ1-5; a possible D gene is TRBD1 (6 bases). Germline V gives CDR1 MNHNY, CDR2 SVGAGI (reference sequence). Trimming shortened V by 5 bases and J by 10 bases, and 15 bases separated the two germline ends. CDR3 size: 13 residues.

This clonotype has just a few counts. The V gene is TRBV20-1, the J gene TRBJ2-1; TRBD2 agrees at 9 bases. V shed 3 bases, J shed 4 bases, and the junction held 10 bases outside the gene matches. Germline CDR1 and CDR2: DFQATT and SNEGSKA (reference sequence). The CDR3 runs 16 residues. The CDR3 DNA reads TGCAGTGCTAGGGGACCCAGACTAGCGGATTACAATGAGCAGTTCTTC. This encodes CSARGPRLADYNEQFF.

The sample holds many counts of this clonotype. The chain recombines TRBV6-5 with TRBJ2-1, with 8 bases lining up with TRBD2. After removal of 4 bases from V and 3 bases from J, the junction contained 5 bases not matched to a gene. The CDR3 contains 15 residues. Germline assignment: CDR1 MNHEY and CDR2 SVGAGI. The CDR3 loop reads CASSLTSGSYNEQFF. The DNA of the CDR3 is TGTGCCAGCAGTTTAACTAGCGGAAGCTACAATGAGCAGTTCTTC.

This clonotype was counted at least ten times. The chain joins TRBV29-1 to TRBJ1-4; weak D call: TRBD1 (5 bases). Germline V gene lookup returns CDR1 SQVTM and CDR2 ANQGSEA. The CDR3 is 12 residues long. Trimming stripped 7 bases from V and 8 bases from J, with 14 bases between. DNA of the CDR3: TGCAGCGCCGAGTGGGGGACGGAAAAACTGTTTTTT. As protein: CSAEWGTEKLFF.

The J gene is TRBJ2-3, the V gene TRBV11-1; 9 positions match TRBD2. CDR3 size: 14 residues. V lost 4 bases to trimming and J lost 6 bases; unmatched junction nucleotides: 5. Germline V lookup: CDR1 SGHAT, CDR2 FQDESV (reference sequence). CDR3 amino acids: CASSWRGGKDTQYF. In nucleotides, the CDR3 is TGTGCCAGCAGCTGGCGGGGGGGCAAGGATACGCAGTATTTT.

About this clonotype: A much bigger clone sits one base away, suggesting this may be a read error. This chain uses TRBV20-1 with TRBJ1-1; a weak D match, TRBD1 (6 bases). Germline CDR1 is DFQATT and CDR2 is SNEGSKA (reference sequence). CDR3 length: 14 amino acids. The V end was cut by 8 bases, the J end by 1 base, with 17 bases between. The CDR3 sequence is CSPRSGTTNTEAFF. Written as DNA, the CDR3 is TGCAGTCCCCGATCCGGGACAACGAACACTGAAGCTTTCTTT.

This clonotype was observed many times. CDR3 in DNA: TGCAGCGTTCTGACAGAAGAGACCCAGTACTTC. Protein product: CSVLTEETQYF. The chain carries TRBV29-1 and TRBJ2-5; perhaps TRBD1 as D (5 bases). Germline CDR1 and CDR2: SQVTM and ANQGSEA. Trimming took 5 bases from V and 3 from J, leaving 7 bases between them. This CDR3 comprises 11 residues.